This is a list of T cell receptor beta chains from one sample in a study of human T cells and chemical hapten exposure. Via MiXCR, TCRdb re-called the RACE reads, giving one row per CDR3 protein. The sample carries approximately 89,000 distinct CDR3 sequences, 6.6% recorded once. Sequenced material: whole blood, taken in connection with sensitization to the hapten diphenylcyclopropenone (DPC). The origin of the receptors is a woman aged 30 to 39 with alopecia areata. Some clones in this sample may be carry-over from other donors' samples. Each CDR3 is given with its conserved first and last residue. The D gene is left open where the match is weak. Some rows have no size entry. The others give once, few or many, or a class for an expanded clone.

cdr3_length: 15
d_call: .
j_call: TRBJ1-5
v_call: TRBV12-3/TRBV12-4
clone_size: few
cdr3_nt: TGTGCCAGCAGTCCCGAAGGGAACGTCAATCAGCCCCAGCATTTT
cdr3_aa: CASSPEGNVNQPQHF

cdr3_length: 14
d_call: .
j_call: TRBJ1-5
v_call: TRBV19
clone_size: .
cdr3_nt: TGTGCCAGTAGTATCATAGCCAGCAATCAGCCCCAGCATTTT
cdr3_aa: CASSIIASNQPQHF

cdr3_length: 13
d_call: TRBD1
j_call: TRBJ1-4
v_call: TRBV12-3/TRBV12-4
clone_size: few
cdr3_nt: TGTGCCAGCATCCAGGACAGGGGCGAAAAACTGTTTTTT
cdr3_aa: CASIQDRGEKLFF

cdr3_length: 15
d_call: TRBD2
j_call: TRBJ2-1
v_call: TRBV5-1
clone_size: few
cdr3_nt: TGCGCCAGCAGCCCCCTCGTGACTAGCGTCAATGAGCAGTTCTTC
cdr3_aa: CASSPLVTSVNEQFF

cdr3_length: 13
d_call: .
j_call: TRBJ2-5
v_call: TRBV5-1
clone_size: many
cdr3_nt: TGCGCCAGCAGCTTGGGTGGAGGAGAGACCCAGTACTTC
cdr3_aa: CASSLGGGETQYF

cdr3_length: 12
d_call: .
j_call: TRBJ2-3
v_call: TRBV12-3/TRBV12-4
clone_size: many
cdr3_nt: TGTGCCAGCAGTTCGAACACAGATACGCAGTATTTT
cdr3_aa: CASSSNTDTQYF

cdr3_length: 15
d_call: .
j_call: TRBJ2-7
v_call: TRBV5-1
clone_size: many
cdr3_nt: TGCGCCAGCAGCACAAATCCGGGACCGGCCTACGAGCAGTACTTC
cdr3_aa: CASSTNPGPAYEQYF

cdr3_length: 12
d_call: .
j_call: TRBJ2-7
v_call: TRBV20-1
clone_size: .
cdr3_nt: TGCAGTGCTAGAGAGGCGTTGAACGAGCAGTACTTC
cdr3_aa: CSAREALNEQYF

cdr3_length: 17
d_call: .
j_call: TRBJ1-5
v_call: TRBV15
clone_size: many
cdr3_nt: TGTGCCACCAGCAGAGATAGGGTGGGCAGCCTAAATCAGCCCCAGCATTTT
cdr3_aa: CATSRDRVGSLNQPQHF

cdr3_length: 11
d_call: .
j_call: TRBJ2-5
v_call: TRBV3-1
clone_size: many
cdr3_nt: TGTGCCAGCAGCCATTCGGGACATATGTACTTC
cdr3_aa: CASSHSGHMYF

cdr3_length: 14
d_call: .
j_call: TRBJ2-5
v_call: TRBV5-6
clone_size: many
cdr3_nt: TGTGCCAGCAGCGGTGCGGTACAGATGGAGACCCAGTACTTC
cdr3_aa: CASSGAVQMETQYF

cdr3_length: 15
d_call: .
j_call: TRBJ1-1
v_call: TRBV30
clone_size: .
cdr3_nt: TGTGCCTGGAAGGGCCCGTGGGGGGCGGGAACTGAAGCTTTCTTT
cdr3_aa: CAWKGPWGAGTEAFF

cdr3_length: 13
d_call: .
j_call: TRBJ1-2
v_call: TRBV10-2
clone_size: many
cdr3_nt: TGCGCCAGCAGTGAAGGGTCAGGGAATGGCTACACCTTC
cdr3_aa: CASSEGSGNGYTF

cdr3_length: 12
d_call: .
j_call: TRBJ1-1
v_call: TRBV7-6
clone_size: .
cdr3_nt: TGTGCCAGCAGCTTTCCGAACACTGAAGCTTTCTTT
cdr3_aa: CASSFPNTEAFF

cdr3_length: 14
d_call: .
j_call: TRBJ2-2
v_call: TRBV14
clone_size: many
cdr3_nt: TGTGCCAGCAGGGTCCAGTCGAACACCGGGGAGCTGTTTTTT
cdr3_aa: CASRVQSNTGELFF

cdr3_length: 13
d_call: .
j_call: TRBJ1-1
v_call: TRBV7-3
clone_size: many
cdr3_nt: TGTGCCAGCAGCTCCCAGTCAGGCACTGAAGCTTTCTTT
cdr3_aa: CASSSQSGTEAFF

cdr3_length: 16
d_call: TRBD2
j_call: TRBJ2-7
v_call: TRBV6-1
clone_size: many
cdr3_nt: TGTGCCAGCAGCGAGGGCAAGGTGGCGGGGGGCTACGAGCAGTACTTC
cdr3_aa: CASSEGKVAGGYEQYF

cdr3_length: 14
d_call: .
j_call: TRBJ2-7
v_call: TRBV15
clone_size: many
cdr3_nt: TGTGCCACCAGCAGAGACGCGGGCCCCTTGGAGCAGTACTTC
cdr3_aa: CATSRDAGPLEQYF

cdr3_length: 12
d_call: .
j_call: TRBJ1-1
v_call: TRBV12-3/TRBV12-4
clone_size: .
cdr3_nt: TGTGCCAGCAATCCCTCGGCCACTGAAGCTTTCTTT
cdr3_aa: CASNPSATEAFF

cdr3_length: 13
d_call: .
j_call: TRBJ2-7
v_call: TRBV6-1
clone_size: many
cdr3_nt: TGTGCCAGCAGTGAAAACAGGAACTACGAGCAGTACTTC
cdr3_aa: CASSENRNYEQYF

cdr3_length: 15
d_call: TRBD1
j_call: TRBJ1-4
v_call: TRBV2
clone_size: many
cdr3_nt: TGTGCCAGCAAACCGCCGGACAGGGGGAATGAAAAACTGTTTTTT
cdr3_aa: CASKPPDRGNEKLFF

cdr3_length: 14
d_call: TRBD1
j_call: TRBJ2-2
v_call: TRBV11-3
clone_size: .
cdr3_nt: TGTGCCAGCAGCTTCGGGACAGACACCGGGGAGCTGTTTTTT
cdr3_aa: CASSFGTDTGELFF

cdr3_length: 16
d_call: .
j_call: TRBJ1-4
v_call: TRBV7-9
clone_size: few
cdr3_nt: TGTGCCAGCAGCTTAGGGCAGTCACTCCGGAATGAAAAACTGTTTTTT
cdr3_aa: CASSLGQSLRNEKLFF

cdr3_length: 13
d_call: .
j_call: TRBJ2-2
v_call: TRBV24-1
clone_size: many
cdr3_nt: TGTGCCACCAGTGATTGGTCCACCGGGGAGCTGTTTTTT
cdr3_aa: CATSDWSTGELFF

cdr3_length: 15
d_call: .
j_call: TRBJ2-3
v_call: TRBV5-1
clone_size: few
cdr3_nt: TGCGCCAGCACCCCCGTTGGGATTAGCACAGATACGCAGTATTTT
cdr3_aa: CASTPVGISTDTQYF

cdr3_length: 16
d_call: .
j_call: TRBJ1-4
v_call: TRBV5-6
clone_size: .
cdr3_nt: TGTGCCAGCAGCCCGGCGGGGGCCTCAACTAATGAAAAACTGTTTTTT
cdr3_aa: CASSPAGASTNEKLFF

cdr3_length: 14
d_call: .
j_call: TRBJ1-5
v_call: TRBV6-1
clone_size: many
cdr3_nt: TGTGCCAGCAGTGAAGGGGACGGTCCCGCTCCCCAGCATTTT
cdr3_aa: CASSEGDGPAPQHF

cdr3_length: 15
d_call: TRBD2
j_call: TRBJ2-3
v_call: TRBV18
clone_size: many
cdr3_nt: TGTGCCAGCTCACCACGGCGGGAGGGCACAGATACGCAGTATTTT
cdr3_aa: CASSPRREGTDTQYF

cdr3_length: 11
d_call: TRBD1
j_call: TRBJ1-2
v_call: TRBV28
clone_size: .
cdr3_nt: TGTGCCAGCAGTTGGACAGGGGGTGTTGCCTTC
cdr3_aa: CASSWTGGVAF

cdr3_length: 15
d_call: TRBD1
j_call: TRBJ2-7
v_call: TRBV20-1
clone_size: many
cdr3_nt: TGCAGTGCGGATCCGGGACAGGGGGACACCTACGAGCAGTACTTC
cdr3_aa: CSADPGQGDTYEQYF

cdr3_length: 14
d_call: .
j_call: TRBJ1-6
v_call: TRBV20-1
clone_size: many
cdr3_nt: TGCAGTGCTAGGACAGGCCCCTATAATTCACCCCTCCACTTT
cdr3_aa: CSARTGPYNSPLHF

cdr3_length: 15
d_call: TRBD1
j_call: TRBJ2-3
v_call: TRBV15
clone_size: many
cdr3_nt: TGTGCCACCAGCAGAGGGGGACAGGACACAGATACGCAGTATTTT
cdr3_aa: CATSRGGQDTDTQYF

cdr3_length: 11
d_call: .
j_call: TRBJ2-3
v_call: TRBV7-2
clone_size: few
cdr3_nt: TGTGCCAGCAGCAAGACAGATACGCAGTATTTT
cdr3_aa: CASSKTDTQYF

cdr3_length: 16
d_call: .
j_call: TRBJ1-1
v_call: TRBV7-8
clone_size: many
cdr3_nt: TGTGCCAGCAGCTCAGCTGGCCGGGCAGGGTTCACTGAAGCTTTCTTT
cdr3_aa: CASSSAGRAGFTEAFF

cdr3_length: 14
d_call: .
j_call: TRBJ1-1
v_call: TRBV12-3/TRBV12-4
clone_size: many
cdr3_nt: TGTGCCAGCAGCCCGAATACTGACCACACTGAAGCTTTCTTT
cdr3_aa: CASSPNTDHTEAFF

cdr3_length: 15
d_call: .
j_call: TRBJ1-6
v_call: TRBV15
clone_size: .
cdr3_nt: TGTGCCACCAGCAGGGATAGCTCCTATAATTCACCCCTCCACTTT
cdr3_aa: CATSRDSSYNSPLHF

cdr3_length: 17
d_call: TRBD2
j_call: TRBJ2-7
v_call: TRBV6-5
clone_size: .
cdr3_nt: TGTGTCAGCGCGAGGGGGGCTAGCGGGGGGCCCGCCTACGAGCAGTACTTC
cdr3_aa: CVSARGASGGPAYEQYF

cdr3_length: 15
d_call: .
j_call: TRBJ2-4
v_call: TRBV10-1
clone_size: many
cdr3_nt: TGCGCCAGCAGTGAGTCGAGGATGGGCAAAAACATTCAGTACTTC
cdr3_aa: CASSESRMGKNIQYF

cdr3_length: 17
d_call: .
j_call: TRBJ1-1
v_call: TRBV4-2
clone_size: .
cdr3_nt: TGTGCCAGCAGCCAAGTAGGAAGGCAGGGAGCGAACACTGAAGCTTTCTTT
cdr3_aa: CASSQVGRQGANTEAFF

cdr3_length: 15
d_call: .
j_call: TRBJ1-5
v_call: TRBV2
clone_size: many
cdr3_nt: TGTGTCAGCAGTAGACAGGCCGATAGCAATCAGCCCCAGCATTTT
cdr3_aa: CVSSRQADSNQPQHF

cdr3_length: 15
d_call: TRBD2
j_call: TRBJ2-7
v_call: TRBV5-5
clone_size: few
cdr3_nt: TGTGCCAGCAGCTTAGCAGCGGGGGTCTCCTACGAGCAGTACTTC
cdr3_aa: CASSLAAGVSYEQYF

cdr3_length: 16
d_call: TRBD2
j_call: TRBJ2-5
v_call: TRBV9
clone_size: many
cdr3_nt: TGTGCCAGCAGCGTAGCGACTAGCGGGGGTCAAGAGACCCAGTACTTC
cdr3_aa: CASSVATSGGQETQYF

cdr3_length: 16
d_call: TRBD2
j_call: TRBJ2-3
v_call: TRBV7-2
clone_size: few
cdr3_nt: TGTGCCAGCAGCATCTTTAGCGGGCCCGGCACAGATACGCAGTATTTT
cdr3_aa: CASSIFSGPGTDTQYF

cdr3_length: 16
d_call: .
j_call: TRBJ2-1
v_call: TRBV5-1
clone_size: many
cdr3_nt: TGCGCCAGCAGCTTGGTTTCACAGTCGATCGACAATGAGCAGTTCTTC
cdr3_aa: CASSLVSQSIDNEQFF

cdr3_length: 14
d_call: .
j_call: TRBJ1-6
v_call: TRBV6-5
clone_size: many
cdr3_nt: TGTGCCAGCAGTCGATATATGACGGGTTCACCCCTCCACTTT
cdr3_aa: CASSRYMTGSPLHF

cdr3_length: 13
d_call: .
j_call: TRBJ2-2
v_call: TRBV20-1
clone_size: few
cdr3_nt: TGCAGTGCCACCGGGAAAAACACCGGGGAGCTGTTTTTT
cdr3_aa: CSATGKNTGELFF

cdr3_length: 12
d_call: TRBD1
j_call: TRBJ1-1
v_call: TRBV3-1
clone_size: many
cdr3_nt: TGTGCCAGCAGCCCGGACAGGGGGAAAGCTTTCTTT
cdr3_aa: CASSPDRGKAFF

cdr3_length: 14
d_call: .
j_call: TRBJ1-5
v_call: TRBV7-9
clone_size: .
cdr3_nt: TGTGCCAGCAGCCGTACAGAAAACAATCAGCCCCAGCATTTT
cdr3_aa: CASSRTENNQPQHF

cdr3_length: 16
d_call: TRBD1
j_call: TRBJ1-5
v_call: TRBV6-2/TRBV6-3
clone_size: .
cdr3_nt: TGTGCCAGTGCTACCGGGACAGTCGATAGCAATCAGCCCCAGCATTTT
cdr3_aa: CASATGTVDSNQPQHF

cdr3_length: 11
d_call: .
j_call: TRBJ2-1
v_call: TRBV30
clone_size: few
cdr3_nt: TGTGCCTGGACTGGGGTACGAGAGCAGTTCTTC
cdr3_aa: CAWTGVREQFF

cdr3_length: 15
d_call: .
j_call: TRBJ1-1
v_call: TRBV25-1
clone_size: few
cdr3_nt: TGTGCCAGCAGTGCTCGCGGGTTTCGCGGCACTGAAGCTTTCTTT
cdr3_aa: CASSARGFRGTEAFF

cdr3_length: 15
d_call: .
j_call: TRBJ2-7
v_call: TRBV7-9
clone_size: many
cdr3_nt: TGTGCCAGCAGCTTCGGACCGGGACCCGCCTACGAGCAGTACTTC
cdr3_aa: CASSFGPGPAYEQYF

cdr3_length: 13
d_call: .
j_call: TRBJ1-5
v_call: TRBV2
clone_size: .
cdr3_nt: TGTGCCAGCAACCGCGAGAGCAATCAGCCCCAGCATTTT
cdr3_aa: CASNRESNQPQHF

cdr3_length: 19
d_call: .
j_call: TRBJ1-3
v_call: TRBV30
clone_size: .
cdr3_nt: TGTGCCCGTTCAGCTCGGGGGGCTTTGGCTTCGGACTCGGGAAACACCATATATTTT
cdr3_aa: CARSARGALASDSGNTIYF

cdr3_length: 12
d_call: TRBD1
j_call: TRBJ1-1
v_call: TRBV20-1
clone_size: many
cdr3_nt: TGCAGTGCTAGGCTGGCCGGGACAGGAGCTTTCTTT
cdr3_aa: CSARLAGTGAFF